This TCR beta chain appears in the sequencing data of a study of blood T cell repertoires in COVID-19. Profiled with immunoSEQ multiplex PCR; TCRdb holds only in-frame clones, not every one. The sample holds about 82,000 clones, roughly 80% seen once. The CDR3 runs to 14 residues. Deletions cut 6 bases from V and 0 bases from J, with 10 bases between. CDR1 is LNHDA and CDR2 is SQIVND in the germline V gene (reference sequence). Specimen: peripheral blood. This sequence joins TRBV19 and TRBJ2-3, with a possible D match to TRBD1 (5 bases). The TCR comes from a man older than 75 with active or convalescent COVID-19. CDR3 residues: CASRVRASTDTQYF. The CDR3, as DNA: TGTGCCAGTAGAGTCAGGGCAAGCACAGATACGCAGTATTTT.